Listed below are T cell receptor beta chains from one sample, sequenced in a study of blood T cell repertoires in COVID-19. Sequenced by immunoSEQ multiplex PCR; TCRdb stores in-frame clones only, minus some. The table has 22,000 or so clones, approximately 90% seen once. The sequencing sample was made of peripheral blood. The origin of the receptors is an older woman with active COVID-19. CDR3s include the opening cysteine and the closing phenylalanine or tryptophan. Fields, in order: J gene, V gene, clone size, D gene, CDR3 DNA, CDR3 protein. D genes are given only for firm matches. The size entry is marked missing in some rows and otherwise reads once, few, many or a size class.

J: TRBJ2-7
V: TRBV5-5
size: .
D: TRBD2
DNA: TGTGCCAGCAGCTTGGAGTCTAGCGGGGGGTGGGAGCAGTACTTC
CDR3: CASSLESSGGWEQYF

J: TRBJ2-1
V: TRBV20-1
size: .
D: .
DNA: TGCAGTGCTAGTTCCCCCCTGCTAGCCGGTCGGAATGAGCAGTTCTTC
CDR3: CSASSPLLAGRNEQFF

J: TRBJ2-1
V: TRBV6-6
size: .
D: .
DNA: TGTGCCAGCAGTCCCAGCCGAACAGGGATAGTGGCCTACAATGAGCAGTTCTTC
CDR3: CASSPSRTGIVAYNEQFF

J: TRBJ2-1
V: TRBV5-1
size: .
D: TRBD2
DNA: TGCGCCAGCCAGAAAATTAGCGGGGGATACAATGAGCAGTTCTTC
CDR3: CASQKISGGYNEQFF

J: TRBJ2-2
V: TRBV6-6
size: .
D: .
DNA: TGTGCCAGCAGTTACCTACAGGTTGCCGGGGAGCTGTTTTTT
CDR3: CASSYLQVAGELFF

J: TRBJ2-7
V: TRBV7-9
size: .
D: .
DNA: TGTGCCAGCAGCTTGCTTGAGGGAGGCGAGCAGTACTTC
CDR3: CASSLLEGGEQYF

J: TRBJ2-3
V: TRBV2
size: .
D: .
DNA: TGTGCCAGCAGACAGGGCCTGAGCTCAGATACGCAGTATTTT
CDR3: CASRQGLSSDTQYF

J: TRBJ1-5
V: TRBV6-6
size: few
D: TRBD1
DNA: TGTGCCAGCAGTTATGCCGGGACAGGGAATCAGCCCCAGCATTTT
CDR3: CASSYAGTGNQPQHF

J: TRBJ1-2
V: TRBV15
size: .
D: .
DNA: TGTGCCACCAGCAGAGATTCGCAGGGAAGCTATGGCTACACCTTC
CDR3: CATSRDSQGSYGYTF

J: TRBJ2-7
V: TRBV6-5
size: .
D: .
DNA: TGTGCCAGCAGTTACCGGGACAAGAGCTCCTACGAGCAGTACTTC
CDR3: CASSYRDKSSYEQYF

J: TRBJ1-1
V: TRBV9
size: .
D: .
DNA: TGTGCCAGCAGCGCGCGGATGAACACTGAAGCTTTCTTT
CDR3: CASSARMNTEAFF

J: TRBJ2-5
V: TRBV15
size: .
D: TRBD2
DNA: TGTGCCACCAGCAGAGGCCGGACTAGCGGACAAGAGACCCAGTACTTC
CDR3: CATSRGRTSGQETQYF

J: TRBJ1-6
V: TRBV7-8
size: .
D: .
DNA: TGTGCCAGCAGCTTAGGCGGCTATAATTCACCCCTCCACTTT
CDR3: CASSLGGYNSPLHF

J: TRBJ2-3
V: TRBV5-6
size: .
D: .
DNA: TGTGCCAGCAGCTTGGTGGAGGCGCGAGATACGCAGTATTTT
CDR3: CASSLVEARDTQYF

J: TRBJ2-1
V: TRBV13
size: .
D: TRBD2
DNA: TGTGCCAGCAGCTTTCAAATAGCTATAGCGGGGGGGCCGGGGAATGAGCAGTTCTTC
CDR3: CASSFQIAIAGGPGNEQFF

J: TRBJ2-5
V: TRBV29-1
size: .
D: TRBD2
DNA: TGCAGCGTCGAGAGCGGGACCCAAGAGACCCAGTACTTC
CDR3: CSVESGTQETQYF

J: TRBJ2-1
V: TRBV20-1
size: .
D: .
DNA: TGCAGTGCCGGGCGGGGCAATGAGCAGTTCTTC
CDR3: CSAGRGNEQFF

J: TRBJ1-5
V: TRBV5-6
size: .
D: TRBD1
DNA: TGTGCCAGCAGCTTTAGGTCCCAGACAGGGCGTCAGCCCCAGCATTTT
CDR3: CASSFRSQTGRQPQHF

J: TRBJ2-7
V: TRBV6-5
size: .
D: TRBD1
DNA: TGTGCCAGCAGGAGGACAGGACCTGGGGCCTACGAGCAGTACTTC
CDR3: CASRRTGPGAYEQYF

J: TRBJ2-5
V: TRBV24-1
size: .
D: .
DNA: TGTGCCACCCCGGGGAGAGAGCCCGAAGAGACCCAGTACTTC
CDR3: CATPGREPEETQYF

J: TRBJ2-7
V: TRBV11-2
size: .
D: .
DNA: TGTGCCAGCAGCTTAGACATCTACGAGCAGTACTTC
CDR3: CASSLDIYEQYF

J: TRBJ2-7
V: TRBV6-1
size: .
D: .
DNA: TGTGCCAGCAGTGAAGACGTCAGGTCCTACGAGCAGTACTTC
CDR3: CASSEDVRSYEQYF

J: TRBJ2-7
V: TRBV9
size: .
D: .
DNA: TGTGCCAGCAGCGTGGACCAGGGTTCCCACGAGCAGTACTTC
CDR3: CASSVDQGSHEQYF

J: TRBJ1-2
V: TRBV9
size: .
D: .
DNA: TGTGCCAGTTCCGGGGATTACTATGGCTACACCTTC
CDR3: CASSGDYYGYTF

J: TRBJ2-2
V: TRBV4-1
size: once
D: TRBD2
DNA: TGCGCCAGCAGCCCCTGGACGACTAGCGGGGGTAACACCGGGGAGCTGTTTTTT
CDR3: CASSPWTTSGGNTGELFF

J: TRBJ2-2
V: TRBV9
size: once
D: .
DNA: TGTGCCAGCAGCGTACAGGCAGGCACCGGGGAGCTGTTTTTT
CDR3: CASSVQAGTGELFF

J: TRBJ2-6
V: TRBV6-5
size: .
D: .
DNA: TGTGCCAGCAGTTTCAGGGGTCTCTCTGGGGCCAACGTCCTGACTTTC
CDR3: CASSFRGLSGANVLTF

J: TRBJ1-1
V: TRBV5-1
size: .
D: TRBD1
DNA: TGCGCCAGCAGCATAGACAGGGACACTGAAGCTTTCTTT
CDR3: CASSIDRDTEAFF

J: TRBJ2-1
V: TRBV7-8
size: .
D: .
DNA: TGTGCCAGCAGCGATACTCCCGGGGCCTACAATGAGCAGTTCTTC
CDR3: CASSDTPGAYNEQFF

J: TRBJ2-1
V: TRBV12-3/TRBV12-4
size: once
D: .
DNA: TGTGCCAGCAGTGTCGGACAGTACAATGAGCAGTTCTTC
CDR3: CASSVGQYNEQFF

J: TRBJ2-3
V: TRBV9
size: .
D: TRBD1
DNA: TGTGCCAGCAGCGTAGTGGGACAGGGATCGGCAGATACGCAGTATTTT
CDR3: CASSVVGQGSADTQYF